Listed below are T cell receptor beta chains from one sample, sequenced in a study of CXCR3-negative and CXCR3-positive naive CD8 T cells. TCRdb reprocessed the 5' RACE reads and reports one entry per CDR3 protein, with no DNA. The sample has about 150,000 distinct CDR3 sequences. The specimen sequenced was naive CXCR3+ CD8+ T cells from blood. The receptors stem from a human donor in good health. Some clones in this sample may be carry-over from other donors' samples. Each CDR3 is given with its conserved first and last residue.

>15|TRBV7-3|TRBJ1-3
CASSPSGGSGNTIYF
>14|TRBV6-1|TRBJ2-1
CASGPLSSYNEQFF
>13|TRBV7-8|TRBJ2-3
CASAHEEADTQYF
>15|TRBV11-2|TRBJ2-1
CASSSPRRQNNEQFF
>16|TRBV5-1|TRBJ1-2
CASSLFLQVGQFGYTF
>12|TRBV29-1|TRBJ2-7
CSVEDQDGGEYF
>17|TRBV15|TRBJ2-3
CATSSPTSTSETDTQYF
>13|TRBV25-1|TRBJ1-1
CASTSTGNTEAFF
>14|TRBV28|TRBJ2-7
CASSLRGYAYEQYF
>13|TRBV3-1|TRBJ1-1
CASSQVGEESAFF
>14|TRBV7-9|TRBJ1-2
CASSFSSENYGYTF
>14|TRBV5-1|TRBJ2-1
CASSVSGPADEQFF
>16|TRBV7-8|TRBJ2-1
CASSQRISGGNNEQFF
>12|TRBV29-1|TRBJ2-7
CSVGILGYEQYF